The 27 T cell receptor beta chains below come from one sample, sequenced in a study of patients and donors after allogeneic stem cell transplantation. Via MiXCR, TCRdb re-called the RT-PCR reads, giving one row per CDR3 protein. The sample lists about 230,000 distinct CDR3 sequences, around an eighth occurring once. Material: blood, either unsorted or a sorted T cell fraction (not recorded which). All receptors come from a human donor who was either an allogeneic HSCT recipient or a stem cell or donor lymphocyte infusion donor (not recorded which). It is not recorded whose cells these are; they may come from a transplant donor.

The chain joins TRBV12-5 to TRBJ2-1; the match to TRBD1 covers 7 bases. CDR3 length equals 13 residues. CDR1 and CDR2 from the germline V gene are LGHNT and FRNRAP. The trim removed 2 bases at V and 9 bases at J, leaving 4 bases unmatched. In nucleotides, the CDR3 is TGTGCTAGTGGTTTGATCGACAGGGCTGAGCAGTTCTTC. Translating it yields CASGLIDRAEQFF.

For this clonotype: The germline gene is not matched at one end of the junction; a read error may be the cause. This chain links TRBV12-3 or TRBV12-4 with TRBJ1-1; TRBD1 aligns across 7 bases. This CDR3 comprises 16 residues. For the CDR3, the DNA is TGTGACAGCAGTTTTAGGAGGGGGCCCTTGAACACTGAAGCTTTCTTT. This sequence encodes CDSSFRRGPLNTEAFF.

This clonotype was detected a few times. This chain uses TRBV20-1 with TRBJ2-1; 11 bases match TRBD2. Looked up from germline, CDR1 is DFQATT and CDR2 is SNEGSKA (reference sequence). The CDR3 consists of 15 residues. With 6 bases clipped from V and 6 bases from J, the junction kept 10 bases outside the gene matches. DNA for the CDR3: TGCAGTGCCCAAGGTCGACTAGCGGGAAGCAATGAGCAGTTCTTC. Its translation: CSAQGRLAGSNEQFF.

The sample holds a few counts of this clonotype. This chain connects TRBV7-2 to TRBJ2-1, with 11 positions matching TRBD2. J lost 7 bases, V lost 2 bases, and 7 bases had no gene match. Germline CDR1 reads SGHTA; CDR2 reads FQGNSA. The CDR3 has 16 residues. The CDR3 DNA follows: TGTGCCAGCAGCTTAAGTAGCGGGGGGGCCGGGAATGAGCAGTTCTTC. Translated, it gives CASSLSSGGAGNEQFF.

The sample holds a few counts of this clonotype. The V and J genes are TRBV12-3 or TRBV12-4 and TRBJ2-3, with 12 bases lining up with TRBD2. V lost 5 bases to trimming and J lost 6 bases; unmatched junction nucleotides: 15. This CDR3 has 18 amino acids. The CDR3 nucleotides are TGTGCCAGCAGTAGTACGGGACTAGCGGGTGAAGGTGTGGATACGCAGTATTTT. Amino acids: CASSSTGLAGEGVDTQYF.

There are a few counts of this clonotype. The chain joins TRBV5-6 to TRBJ2-5; D gene uncertain. CDR1 and CDR2 from the germline V gene are SGHDT and YYEEEE. The CDR3 is made up of 13 amino acids. The V end was cut by 5 bases, the J end by 3 bases, with 11 bases between. The CDR3 nucleotides are TGTGCCAGCAGTTTATGGGGTGAAGAGACCCAGTACTTC. It codes for CASSLWGEETQYF.

This clonotype was seen only a few times. The chain carries TRBV6-1 and TRBJ2-5, with 14 bases aligning to TRBD2. CDR1 is MNHNS, CDR2 SASEGT, per germline. The CDR3 covers 16 residues. V dropped 6 bases and J dropped 5; count of bases not matched to a gene: 8. CDR3 loop: CASSRTSGGQAETQYF. DNA of the CDR3: TGTGCCAGCAGCCGGACTAGCGGGGGGCAGGCCGAGACCCAGTACTTC.

This clonotype was picked up many times. The rearrangement joins TRBV20-1 to TRBJ2-5; a weak D match, TRBD2 (5 bases). The CDR3 extends over 11 amino acids. Germline V gene sequence: CDR1 DFQATT, CDR2 SNEGSKA (reference sequence). Trimming took 5 bases from V and 5 from J, leaving 9 bases between them. The CDR3 DNA reads as TGCAGTGCTGGACCGGGGGAGACCCAGTACTTC. It translates to CSAGPGETQYF.

Regarding this clonotype: A junction boundary mismatches the germline segment, possibly from a read error. V is TRBV20-1 and J is TRBJ2-5; 10 bases fit TRBD1. This CDR3 spans 16 amino acids. Germline CDR1 DFQATT, CDR2 SNEGSKA (reference sequence). This CDR3 reads CGATREGQGNQETQYF. In DNA, the CDR3 is TGCGGTGCTACGAGGGAGGGACAGGGGAACCAAGAGACCCAGTACTTC.

The CDR3 loop reads CATSDPGQGTGANVLTF. The CDR3 coding sequence is TGTGCCACCAGTGACCCTGGACAGGGAACTGGGGCCAACGTCCTGACTTTC. This chain joins TRBV24-1 and TRBJ2-6; 8 nucleotides match TRBD1. The CDR3 contains 17 residues. CDR1 and CDR2 from the germline V gene are KGHDR and SFDVKD. The ends lost 4 bases at V and 2 bases at J; junction bases unmatched: 6.

The chain carries TRBV5-1 and TRBJ2-7; 15 bases align to TRBD2. Germline assignment: CDR1 SGHRS and CDR2 YFSETQ. The J segment lost 1 base and the V segment lost 3 bases, leaving 5 bases of the junction unmatched. The CDR3 covers 17 residues. This CDR3 is CASSYGLAGGHSYEQYF. Written as DNA, the CDR3 is TGCGCCAGCAGCTACGGACTAGCGGGGGGGCATTCCTACGAGCAGTACTTC.

In this sample, this clonotype turned up many times. The chain has TRBV3-1 and TRBJ2-7, with 10 bases that match TRBD2. CDR1 and CDR2 from the germline V gene are LGHDT and YNNKEL (reference sequence). The CDR3 has 15 amino acids. Germline trimming cut 1 base from V and 4 bases from J; bases unmatched to any gene: 4. CDR3 amino acids: CASSQGASGGYEQYF. The CDR3 bases are TGTGCCAGCAGCCAAGGGGCTAGCGGGGGTTACGAGCAGTACTTC.

By proportion, this clonotype is medium-sized (0.01 to 0.1%). The chain is built from TRBV29-1 and TRBJ2-2, with D possibly being TRBD2 (7 bases). There are 16 residues in the CDR3. Germline V gives CDR1 SQVTM, CDR2 ANQGSEA. The V gene lost 0 bases and the J gene lost 0 bases, with 11 bases spanning the gap. Here the CDR3 reads CSVEEGGGSNTGELFF. CDR3 sequence (DNA): TGCAGCGTTGAAGAAGGGGGGGGATCGAACACCGGGGAGCTGTTTTTT.

This clonotype turned up a few times. This sequence joins TRBV24-1 and TRBJ2-3; 11 bases are a match to TRBD1. V was clipped by 3 bases and J by 6 bases; unmatched bases: 4. The CDR3 is 15 amino acids. CDR1 is KGHDR and CDR2 is SFDVKD in the germline V gene. This CDR3 reads CATSDAGTGGDTQYF. In nucleotides, the CDR3 is TGTGCCACCAGTGATGCTGGGACAGGGGGGGATACGCAGTATTTT.

The gene calls are TRBV10-3 and TRBJ1-3; D is ambiguous. Germline V lookup: CDR1 ENHRY, CDR2 SYGVKD. Trimming removed 10 bases at V and 0 bases at J, with 13 bases between. The CDR3 has 14 amino acids. The chain's CDR3 is CATMDPDSGNTIYF. CDR3 DNA: TGTGCCACCATGGACCCGGACTCTGGAAACACCATATATTTT.

This clonotype was observed at least ten times. This rearrangement joins TRBV29-1 to TRBJ2-1; D remains ambiguous. The germline V and J ends were trimmed by 7 bases and 6 bases, with 13 bases remaining between them. The CDR3 is 12 residues long. Per the germline V gene, CDR1 is SQVTM and CDR2 is ANQGSEA. The CDR3, as DNA: TGCAGCGAAACGGACGGCGGCAATGAGCAGTTCTTC. The encoded protein is CSETDGGNEQFF.

A few counts support this clonotype. J is TRBJ1-1 and V is TRBV30; 8 bases align to TRBD1. The CDR3 has 14 residues. Losses at the gene ends were 3 bases for V and 4 bases for J; bases not matched to a gene: 7. The germline CDR1 and CDR2 sequences are GTSNPN and SVGIG (reference sequence). CDR3 DNA sequence: TGTGCCTGGAGGCATACAGGGGGGATCACTGAAGCTTTCTTT. Protein: CAWRHTGGITEAFF.

There are a few counts of this clonotype. V usage is TRBV20-1 and J usage is TRBJ2-3; D call uncertain. V lost 3 bases and J 4 bases, leaving 14 bases between the germline ends. CDR1 and CDR2 (germline): DFQATT, SNEGSKA (reference sequence). This CDR3 comprises 14 residues. The CDR3 nucleotides read TGCAGTGCTAGGGCCCCCCACGGACCAGATACGCAGTATTTT. The encoded protein is CSARAPHGPDTQYF.

The chain recombines TRBV5-6 with TRBJ2-3; TRBD2 matches at 10 bases. Germline loops: CDR1 SGHDT, CDR2 YYEEEE. This CDR3 has 15 residues. The J segment lost 6 bases and the V segment lost 1 base, leaving 5 bases of the junction unmatched. The CDR3, as DNA: TGTGCCAGCAGCTTGAGCCAGCGGGGGGGGGATACGCAGTATTTT. Protein: CASSLSQRGGDTQYF.

The sample holds many counts of this clonotype. The genes are TRBV9 and TRBJ2-7; 9 nucleotides agree with TRBD1. The CDR3 loop spans 15 amino acids. V shed 3 bases and J 5 bases; nucleotides not matched to a gene: 9. Germline V gene lookup returns CDR1 SGDLS and CDR2 YYNGEE. The CDR3 sequence is CASSAGTGNAHEQYF. CDR3 in DNA: TGTGCCAGCAGCGCGGGGACAGGGAACGCTCACGAGCAGTACTTC.

The chain has TRBV6-2 or TRBV6-3 and TRBJ2-7; 9 nucleotides match TRBD2. Germline loops: CDR1 MNHEY, CDR2 SVGEGT. V gave up 7 bases and J gave up 6 bases; unmatched junction bases: 10. This CDR3 comprises 14 residues. Here the CDR3 DNA reads TGTGCCAGCACACGTAGCGGGGGAGGTGGCGAGCAGTACTTC. Its protein product is CASTRSGGGGEQYF.

The V and J genes are TRBV6-6 and TRBJ1-5; TRBD1 matches at 9 bases. The CDR3 loop spans 13 amino acids. V shed 7 bases and J 5 bases; nucleotides not matched to a gene: 3. CDR1 and CDR2 from the germline V gene are MNHNY and SVGAGI (reference sequence). This chain's CDR3 is CASKGQGYQPQHF. CDR3 nucleotide sequence: TGTGCCAGCAAAGGACAGGGGTATCAGCCCCAGCATTTT.

This clonotype was seen once. The chain couples TRBV11-1 to TRBJ2-5; 11 bases align to TRBD2. The V gene end was trimmed by 7 bases and the J gene end by 1 base; junction bases not matched to a gene: 17. The V gene's germline CDR1 is SGHAT and CDR2 FQDESV (reference sequence). The length of the CDR3 is 19 residues. The CDR3 sequence is CASTIRTGTSGFIQETQYF. The CDR3, as DNA: TGTGCCAGCACCATCCGAACCGGGACTAGCGGATTTATCCAAGAGACCCAGTACTTC.

Only a few counts were recorded for this clonotype. The rearrangement joins TRBV4-1 to TRBJ1-1; D ambiguous. The CDR3 contains 11 residues. V was clipped by 8 bases and J by 3 bases, with 7 bases between them. Germline CDR1 is MGHRA and CDR2 is YSYEKL. CDR3 in DNA: TGCGCCAGCTACCGGGACACTGAAGCTTTCTTT. Protein sequence: CASYRDTEAFF.

This clonotype was counted a few times. The CDR3 spells CASSVDGGGLSYEQYF. CDR3 DNA sequence: TGTGCCAGCAGCGTAGATGGCGGGGGCCTCTCCTACGAGCAGTACTTC. The V call is TRBV9, the J call TRBJ2-7; TRBD2 might be the D (7 bases). V dropped 0 bases and J dropped 0 bases, with 13 bases sitting between them. There are 16 residues in the CDR3. Germline lookup yields CDR1 SGDLS and CDR2 YYNGEE.

This clonotype has a handful of counts. The chain is built from TRBV3-1 and TRBJ2-5; the D gene is possibly TRBD2 (6 bases). The V gene lost 4 bases and the J gene lost 5 bases, with 17 bases spanning the gap. CDR3 length: 15 amino acids. CDR1 is LGHDT, CDR2 YNNKEL, per germline (reference sequence). The CDR3 loop is CASSPTRSERETQYF. The CDR3 nucleotides are TGTGCCAGCAGCCCGACTAGAAGCGAGCGGGAGACCCAGTACTTC.

This clonotype has a handful of counts. CDR3 in amino acids: CASSDPGDYGYTF. DNA for the CDR3: TGTGCCAGCAGCGATCCTGGGGACTATGGCTACACCTTC. The chain is built from TRBV9 and TRBJ1-2; D is ambiguous. CDR1 is SGDLS, CDR2 YYNGEE, per germline. Trimming stripped 3 bases from V and 3 bases from J, with 9 bases between. The CDR3 contains 13 residues.